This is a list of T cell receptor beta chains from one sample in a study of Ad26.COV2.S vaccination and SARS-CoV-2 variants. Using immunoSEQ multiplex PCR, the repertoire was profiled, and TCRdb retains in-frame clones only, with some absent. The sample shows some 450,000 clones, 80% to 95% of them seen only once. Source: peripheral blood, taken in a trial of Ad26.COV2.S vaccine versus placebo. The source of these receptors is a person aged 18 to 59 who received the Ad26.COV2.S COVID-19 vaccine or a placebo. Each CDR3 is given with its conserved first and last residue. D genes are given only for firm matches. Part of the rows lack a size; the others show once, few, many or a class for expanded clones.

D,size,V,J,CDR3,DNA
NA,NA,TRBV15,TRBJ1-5,CATSRDGQTLNQPQHF,TGTGCCACCAGCAGAGACGGACAGACGCTCAATCAGCCCCAGCATTTT
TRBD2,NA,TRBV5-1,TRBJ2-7,CASSSTAGASEQYF,TGCGCCAGCAGCTCCACGGCGGGAGCCTCCGAGCAGTACTTC
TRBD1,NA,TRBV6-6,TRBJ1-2,CASSYSTGDGYTF,TGTGCCAGCAGTTACTCGACAGGGGATGGCTACACCTTC
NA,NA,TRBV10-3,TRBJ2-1,CAISGIDNEQFF,TGTGCCATCAGTGGAATCGACAATGAGCAGTTCTTC
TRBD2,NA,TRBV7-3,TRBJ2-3,CASSTSGTSGRARTDTQYF,TGTGCCAGCAGCACTTCCGGGACTAGCGGGAGGGCCCGCACAGATACGCAGTATTTT
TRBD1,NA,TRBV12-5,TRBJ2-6,CASGWGQGDFSGANVLTF,TGTGCTAGTGGTTGGGGACAGGGCGACTTTTCTGGGGCCAACGTCCTGACTTTC
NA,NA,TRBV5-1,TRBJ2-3,CASSLEVGADTQYF,TGCGCCAGCAGCTTGGAAGTGGGGGCAGATACGCAGTATTTT
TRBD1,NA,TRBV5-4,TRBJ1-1,CASRGYPGGDGFTEAFF,TGTGCCAGCAGAGGATACCCAGGGGGCGATGGGTTTACTGAAGCTTTCTTT
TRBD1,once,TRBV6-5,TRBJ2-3,CASRGQGRTDTQYF,TGTGCCAGCAGAGGACAGGGGCGCACAGATACGCAGTATTTT
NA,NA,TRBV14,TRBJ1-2,CASSPTANYGYTF,TGTGCCAGCAGCCCAACTGCTAACTATGGCTACACCTTC
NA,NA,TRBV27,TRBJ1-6,CASSFQGRLSNSPLHF,TGTGCCAGCAGCTTTCAGGGCCGACTGAGTAATTCACCCCTCCACTTT
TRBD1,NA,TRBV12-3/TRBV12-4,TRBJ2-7,CASSPGQSYEQYF,TGTGCCAGCAGCCCGGGACAGTCCTACGAGCAGTACTTC
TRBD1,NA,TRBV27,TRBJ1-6,CASSSLRQGNNSPLHF,TGTGCCAGCAGTTCCCTCCGACAGGGCAATAATTCACCCCTCCACTTT
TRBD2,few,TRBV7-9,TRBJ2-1,CASTSGTSGYNEQFF,TGTGCCAGCACTTCCGGGACTAGCGGCTACAATGAGCAGTTCTTC
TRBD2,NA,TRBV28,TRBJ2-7,CASRPQAGGSYEQYF,TGTGCCAGCCGACCCCAAGCGGGAGGCTCCTACGAGCAGTACTTC
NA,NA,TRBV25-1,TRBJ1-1,CASSEFQGGENTEAFF,TGTGCCAGCAGTGAATTCCAGGGTGGGGAGAACACTGAAGCTTTCTTT
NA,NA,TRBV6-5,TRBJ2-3,CASGSGAITDTQYF,TGTGCCAGCGGCTCGGGAGCGATCACAGATACGCAGTATTTT
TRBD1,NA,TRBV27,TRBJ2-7,CASSHGTGQQYF,TGTGCCAGCAGTCACGGGACAGGCCAGCAGTACTTC
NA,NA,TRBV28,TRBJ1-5,CASSFRVPNQPQHF,TGTGCCAGCAGTTTTCGAGTTCCCAATCAGCCCCAGCATTTT
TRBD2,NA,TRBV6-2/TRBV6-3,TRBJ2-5,CASSFTGLARETQYF,TGTGCCAGCAGCTTTACAGGACTAGCACGGGAGACCCAGTACTTC
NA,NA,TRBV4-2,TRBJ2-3,CASSRNPGQQADTQYF,TGTGCCAGCAGCCGAAACCCCGGACAGCAAGCAGATACGCAGTATTTT
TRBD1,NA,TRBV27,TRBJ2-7,CASSQGTGNYEQYF,TGTGCCAGCAGCCAGGGGACAGGGAACTACGAGCAGTACTTC
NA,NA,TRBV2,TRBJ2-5,CASSPTETQYF,TGTGCCAGCAGTCCCACAGAGACCCAGTACTTC
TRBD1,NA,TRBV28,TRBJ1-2,CASRVGGAPYGYTF,TGTGCCAGCAGGGTAGGGGGCGCTCCCTATGGCTACACCTTC
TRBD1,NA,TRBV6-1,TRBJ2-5,CASSEGTGTGETQYF,TGTGCCAGCAGTGAAGGGACAGGGACGGGAGAGACCCAGTACTTC
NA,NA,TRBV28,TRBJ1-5,CASSLDSLHQPQHF,TGTGCCAGCAGCTTAGACAGCCTACATCAGCCCCAGCATTTT
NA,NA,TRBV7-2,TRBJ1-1,CASSLAPGVSEAFF,TGTGCCAGCAGCTTAGCCCCGGGGGTCTCTGAAGCTTTCTTT
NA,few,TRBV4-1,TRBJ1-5,CASSQEGSNPNQPQHF,TGCGCCAGCAGCCAAGAGGGCAGTAACCCAAATCAGCCCCAGCATTTT
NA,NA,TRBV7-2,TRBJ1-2,CASSALGTTYGYTF,TGTGCCAGCAGCGCCCTCGGGACGACGTATGGCTACACCTTC
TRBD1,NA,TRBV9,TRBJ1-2,CASSGLTGTDYGYTF,TGTGCCAGCAGCGGACTCACCGGGACAGACTATGGCTACACCTTC
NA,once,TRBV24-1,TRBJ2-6,CATSRAGANVLTF,TGTGCCACCTCCCGGGCTGGGGCCAACGTCCTGACTTTC
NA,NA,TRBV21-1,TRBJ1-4,CASSKEGRAPSNEKLFF,TGTGCCAGCAGCAAAGAGGGCAGGGCCCCTTCTAATGAAAAACTGTTTTTT
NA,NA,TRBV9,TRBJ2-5,CASSPLGGGVGETQYF,TGTGCCAGCAGCCCCCTCGGAGGGGGAGTGGGAGAGACCCAGTACTTC
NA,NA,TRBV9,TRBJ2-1,CASSVGGSQEQFF,TGTGCCAGCAGCGTAGGGGGTTCGCAAGAGCAGTTCTTC
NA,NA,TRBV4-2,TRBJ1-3,CASSQGTGNTIYF,TGTGCCAGCAGCCAGGGAACTGGAAACACCATATATTTT
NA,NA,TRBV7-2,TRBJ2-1,CASSLMTGVYNEQFF,TGTGCCAGCAGCTTAATGACGGGAGTATACAATGAGCAGTTCTTC
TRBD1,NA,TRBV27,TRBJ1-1,CASSLYQGAEAFF,TGTGCCAGCAGTTTATATCAGGGGGCTGAAGCTTTCTTT
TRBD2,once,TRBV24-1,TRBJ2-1,CATSDGLAGGSLYNEQFF,TGTGCCACCAGTGACGGACTAGCGGGAGGATCCCTTTACAATGAGCAGTTCTTC
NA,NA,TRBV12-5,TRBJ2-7,CASGLVHGAMAGTLYGQYF,TGTGCTAGTGGTTTGGTACATGGGGCAATGGCAGGAACCCTTTACGGGCAGTACTTC
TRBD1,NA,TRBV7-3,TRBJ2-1,CASSSNHRGEQFF,TGTGCCAGCAGCTCAAACCACAGGGGAGAGCAGTTCTTC
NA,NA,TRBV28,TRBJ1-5,CASSLPPGGNQPQHF,TGTGCCAGCAGTTTACCCCCGGGGGGCAATCAGCCCCAGCATTTT
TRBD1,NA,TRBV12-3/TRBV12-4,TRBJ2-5,CASSSGGEETQYF,TGTGCCAGCAGCTCAGGGGGCGAAGAGACCCAGTACTTC
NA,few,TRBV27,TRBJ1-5,CASSLGGGHDQPQHF,TGTGCCAGCAGTTTAGGGGGGGGGCACGATCAGCCCCAGCATTTT
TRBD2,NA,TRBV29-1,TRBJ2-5,CSVGGLAGETVGQETQYF,TGCAGCGTGGGGGGACTAGCGGGAGAGACCGTCGGGCAAGAGACCCAGTACTTC
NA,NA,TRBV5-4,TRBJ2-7,CASSSGAGRYEQYF,TGTGCCAGCAGCTCGGGGGCAGGGCGCTACGAGCAGTACTTC
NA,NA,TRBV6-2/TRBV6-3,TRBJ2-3,CASSYHLGVSSTDTQYF,TGTGCCAGCAGTTACCATCTAGGAGTCTCTAGCACAGATACGCAGTATTTT
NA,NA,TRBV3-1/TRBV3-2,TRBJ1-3,CASSQGSGNTIYF,TGTGCCAGCAGCCAAGGATCTGGAAACACCATATATTTT
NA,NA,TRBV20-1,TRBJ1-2,CSALTGNGYTF,TGCAGTGCCCTCACAGGGAACGGCTACACCTTC
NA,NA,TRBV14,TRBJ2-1,CASKALRANNEQFF,TGTGCCAGCAAAGCCCTCAGGGCCAACAATGAGCAGTTCTTC
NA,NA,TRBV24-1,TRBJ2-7,CATSDTVSYEQYF,TGTGCCACCAGTGATACGGTATCCTACGAGCAGTACTTC
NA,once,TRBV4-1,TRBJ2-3,CASSPRLGTDTQYF,TGCGCCAGCAGCCCTAGATTGGGAACAGATACGCAGTATTTT
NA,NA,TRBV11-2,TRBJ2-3,CASSIGGGSAADTQYF,TGTGCCAGCAGCATCGGCGGTGGGAGTGCCGCGGATACGCAGTATTTT
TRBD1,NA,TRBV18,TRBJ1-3,CASSPRDRVGSGNTIYF,TGTGCCAGCTCACCTCGGGACAGGGTCGGCTCTGGAAACACCATATATTTT
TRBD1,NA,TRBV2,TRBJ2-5,CASSARQGLQETQYF,TGTGCCAGCAGTGCCCGACAGGGCCTCCAAGAGACCCAGTACTTC
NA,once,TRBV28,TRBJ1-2,CASSFTGNYTF,TGTGCCAGCAGTTTTACAGGGAACTACACCTTC